This record concerns one T cell receptor (beta chain) sequence. Terminally differentiated effector memory CD45RA+ cells were excluded by CCR7 positive selection of CD45RO-negative cells. TCRdb's table, derived via immunoSEQ multiplex PCR, lists solely in-frame clones and lacks some. In the table there are some 630,000 clones, roughly 96% of which are singletons. The data stem from a study of shared clonotypes between healthy human individuals. J gave up 6 bases and V 2 bases, and 6 bases lay outside the gene matches. Germline V gene lookup returns CDR1 SNHLY and CDR2 FYNNEI. The CDR3 runs to 14 residues.

The origin of this receptor is a woman aged 25 to 39 in good health. The chain couples TRBV2 to TRBJ1-2, with 7 positions matching TRBD1. The specimen was naive CD8+ T cells sorted from blood. CDR3 sequence: CASSEWATGDGYTF. The CDR3 DNA reads TGTGCCAGCAGTGAATGGGCAACAGGGGATGGCTACACCTTC.